This TCR beta chain was sequenced in a study of OX40 agonist ivuxolimab in advanced cancers. Only in-frame clones appear in the TCRdb table, and some are missing; sequencing was by immunoSEQ multiplex PCR. This sample has just over 50,000 clones, with about 90% found just once. This specimen consisted of CD4+ or CD8+ T cells sorted from blood, obtained in a trial of the OX40 agonist ivuxolimab. The source is an adult with an advanced solid tumor such as melanoma, head and neck, liver or kidney cancer.

This chain's CDR3 is CASSVGASGSNEQFF. Written as DNA, the CDR3 is TGTGCCAGCAGCGTAGGGGCTAGCGGGAGCAATGAGCAGTTCTTC. The V gene is TRBV9, the J gene TRBJ2-1; 10 nucleotides match TRBD2. This CDR3 contains 15 residues. J gave up 6 bases and V 0 bases, and 3 bases lay outside the gene matches. Germline CDR1 and CDR2: SGDLS and YYNGEE.